This note documents a single TCR beta chain sequence. Produced via immunoSEQ multiplex PCR; TCRdb's table is partial and in-frame only. The sample consists of roughly 2.5 million clones, around 94% of them appearing once. This specimen comes from a study of shared clonotypes between healthy human individuals. The V end was cut by 2 bases, the J end by 8 bases, with 12 bases between. This CDR3 comprises 13 residues. Per germline, CDR1 MGHRA and CDR2 YSYEKL. The sequence came from a man aged 18 to 30 in good health. This chain links TRBV4-1 with TRBJ1-2; possibly TRBD1 for D (6 bases). Sequenced: naive CD4+ T cells sorted from blood. The subset: CD45RA+ positively selected. CDR3 region: CASSQPGAGGYTF. The CDR3 DNA reads as TGCGCCAGCAGCCAACCGGGGGCGGGAGGCTACACCTTC.